The sequence of this T cell receptor (beta chain) was determined in a study of human T cells and chemical hapten exposure. In the case of this clonotype: No antigen is known for it.

The study's findings and limits: Among expanded TCRs, significantly more large CDR3 similarity clusters formed than among controls.

Germline lookup yields CDR1 DFQATT and CDR2 SNEGSKA (reference sequence). There are 14 residues in the CDR3. The ends were cut back, 6 bases at V and 0 bases at J, with 9 bases in the middle. Time point here: patch test 2, 6 weeks after DPC sensitization. Described treatment: therapeutic diphenylcyclopropenone sensitization with weekly scalp DPC. During construction of the library, unique molecular identifiers were attached to individual cDNA molecules for quantitative, reproducible TCR counting. TCRdb recomputed calls from the RACE reads with MiXCR, one row per CDR3 protein. The sample lists tens of thousands of distinct CDR3 sequences, around 10% occurring once.

The sample was whole blood, taken in connection with sensitization to the hapten diphenylcyclopropenone (DPC). The TCR sequence derives from a woman in her fifties or sixties with alopecia areata. Some clones in this sample may be carry-over from other donors' samples. This rearrangement joins TRBV20-1 to TRBJ1-6, with unresolved D. The DNA for the CDR3 is TGCAGTGCCCGTGGGAGCTCCTATAATTCACCCCTCCACTTT. This codes for CSARGSSYNSPLHF.